This TCR beta chain was observed in a study of cytomegalovirus exposure and HLA in healthy donors (dated by TCRdb to the late 2010s). For the wider study: An earlier analysis of roughly 500 of the donors reported roughly 270 Gb of sequence data and roughly 110 million unique TCR beta sequences from about 179 million T cells. To predict cytomegalovirus infection status, the study combined high-throughput TCR immunosequencing, statistical association of individual TCRs with disease status, and machine learning. Roughly 300 gigabases of sequencing data and approximately 93 million unique TCR sequences were included in an early release covering about 700 HLA-typed donors. The study used immunosequencing to profile the T cell repertoires of about 670 subjects and linked those repertoires to cytomegalovirus serostatus. To decide whether each TCR beta V gene segment behaved as functional or pseudogenic, an earlier analysis of some 580 of the donors relied on high-throughput TCR beta sequencing. In a later analysis, previously published TCR beta repertoires from about 670 donors were re-analyzed and high-resolution HLA genotyping was added so that TCR occurrence patterns could be studied. In addition to the first cohort of 666 subjects, a separate validation cohort of 130 or so different subjects was used. On average, roughly 240,000 unique TCR beta nucleotide sequences were sequenced per donor among 398 genotyped donors of the cohort, with roughly 18% of those sequences being non-productive. Four or five DR-DQ haplotypes were handled as single units for association and clustering because linkage in the cohort was strong. Every repertoire in the discovery cohort had been generated on one and the same sequencing platform. Rather than using new phenotypic data, the later analysis identified candidate immune exposures from TCR beta sequences and from how often those sequences occurred across donors. Of the approximately 400 genotyped donors, over 80% were placed in the genetic ancestry cluster associated with self-reported Caucasian donors. Genome-wide SNP genotypes for about 60% of the roughly 700 donors were used in a later genetic analysis, which treated that subset as a discovery cohort. Both class I and class II loci were covered by HLA typing, at four-digit resolution. Typing coverage differed by locus: A, B, C, DRB1 and DQB1 were typed in about 620-640 donors, DQA1 in about 550, DPA1 in nearly 610, and DPB1 in 400 to 480. The study aimed to test whether signatures of past pathogen exposure could be identified by cataloging public T cell receptors. Alongside the repertoire data, information on donor age, sex, ethnicity and CMV serostatus was compiled. Study-wide findings and limitations: Several of the top co-occurrence clusters appeared to be linked to parvovirus B19, influenza, CMV and Epstein-Barr virus, according to a later analysis. At a false discovery rate of 0.05, a later analysis linked 15,000 to 20,000 TCR beta sequences to specific HLA alleles. According to a later analysis, most CMV-associated TCR beta chains appeared to be HLA-restricted, and the HLA associations seemed to be driven largely by CMV exposure. In a later analysis, HLA-associated TCR beta chains showed more clonal expansion and lower generation probabilities than non-associated chains that were equally common. This cohort had only TCR beta chains sequenced, and the lack of alpha or paired-chain data limited which features could be detected. The authors suggested that the approach could potentially be extended to other disease states and immunological phenotypes. Some IMGT-functional V segments, including TRBV6-2 and TRBV6-3, could not be distinguished by the 87-base-pair reads and were therefore excluded. Linkage disequilibrium might explain the correlated functional status among segregating V segments, but an unknown experimental factor could not be excluded. V-gene and J-gene trimming of TCR beta chains was associated with a missense DCLRE1C variant in a later genetic analysis, and the association was replicated in an independent cohort. While some public TCRs were present in many individuals, most TCR sequences turned up only very rarely across donors. In both the original and validation cohorts, the classifier was reported to diagnose cytomegalovirus status with high specificity and sensitivity. Assigning TCR associations to individual alleles was difficult when HLA alleles, especially DR and DQ, strongly co-occurred. For the cohort, immune exposure information was limited to CMV serostatus. A further reported finding was that TCR beta sequences accurately predicted the HLA-A and HLA-B alleles for most subjects in the first cohort. The earlier analysis of around 600 of the donors excluded roughly 16 rarely observed V segments, including chromosome 9 orphons, because counts were too low. Three of the identified cytomegalovirus-associated TCR beta chains were confirmed in vitro to be specific for cytomegalovirus antigens. Because HLA typing was missing for some donors at each locus, association tests included only the typed subset. Broadly in line with IMGT annotations, most TCR beta V segments showed up in productive rearrangements about 87% or about 30% of the time in an earlier analysis of about 500 of the donors. A group of highly shared sequence variants was considered likely to be a technical artifact of the sequencing pipeline. The study listed 164 TCR beta chains as associated with cytomegalovirus. The presence/absence analyses assumed that sequencing depth was roughly uniform across donors, and that assumption may not be true. A later genetic analysis reported fewer N-insertions in productive TCRs among donors in an Asian-associated ancestry cluster than the roughly 650-donor mean. In a later analysis, TCR association rates were found to vary across HLA loci, with the most associated TCRs seen for DRB1 alleles and the fewest for HLA-C alleles.

CDR1 and CDR2, looked up from the germline V gene (reference sequence), are SEHNR and FQNEAQ. V is clipped by 4 bases and J by 1 base, and the sequence between their germline boundaries is 13 bases long. The CDR3 spans 15 residues, from the cysteine through the phenylalanine. Only the CDR3 portion is preserved as DNA: 45 bases, with reading frame beginning at the first base. The library was built by means of the immunoSEQ multiplex PCR assay. For the multiplex PCR, a mixture combining 60 forward primers for TCR Vbeta segments and 13 reverse primers for TCR Jbeta segments was used. The CDR3 region of rearranged TCR beta genes was amplified from genomic DNA by a multiplex PCR assay. Amplified TCR beta libraries were sequenced as 87-base-pair reads on the Illumina HiSeq System. Per the original workflow: A later analysis counted around 72 million unique TCR beta chains across the 550 to 800 repertoires, and 9.5 million to 11 million of these chains were shared by at least two donors. Raw reads were error-corrected and collapsed into unique sequences by a nearest-neighbor algorithm in which closely related sequences were merged to remove PCR and sequencing errors. To assign V, D and J gene segments, CDR3 sequences were aligned to IMGT reference sequences. Each retained sequence needed at least a six-nucleotide match to both a V gene segment and a J gene segment. A rearrangement counted as productive if the CDR3 had no stop codons and remained in frame with V and J, and every other rearrangement counted as non-productive. CDR3 was defined by IMGT convention, running from the second conserved V-encoded cysteine to the conserved J-encoded phenylalanine. The earlier analysis of some 580 of the donors excluded any sequence lacking an unambiguous match to a single V gene segment. An earlier analysis of under 750 of the donors called V segments functional above 56.7% productive rearrangements and segregating when the between-donor standard deviation exceeded 5%. A statistical classification framework was built to diagnose cytomegalovirus status from the catalog of TCR beta chain sequences. A later analysis assigned V and J genes by comparing TCR nucleotide sequences with IMGT/GENE-DB human TR gene sequences. In a later analysis, CDR3 sequences and most-parsimonious VDJ recombination scenarios were assigned using the TCRdist pipeline. A later analysis defined each TCR beta chain by its CDR3 amino acid sequence plus V-gene family, and excluded reads lacking a unique V-gene family. As a way to deal with suspected cross-contamination and a sequencing artifact, a later analysis dropped roughly 620 nucleotide sequences that were highly shared and had low generation probability. A later analysis calculated a clonal expansion index for each public chain from normalized within-repertoire ranks of inferred template counts. Generation probabilities in a later analysis came from a VDJ recombination model fitted to out-of-frame rearrangements, and those results were checked against IGoR. A later analysis scored TCR-TCR, TCR-HLA and TCR-CMV co-occurrence with hypergeometric tests, applying a repertoire-size bias correction to TCR pairs. In a later analysis, false discovery rates were estimated by permuting HLA or CMV assignments 20 times. In a later analysis, co-occurring TCRs were grouped with DBSCAN, and TCRdist sequence similarity was added when clustering was performed within HLA-allele-positive subsets. Repertoires with fewer than 30,000 or more than 120,000 public chains, plus five repertoires with anomalous nucleotide sharing, were excluded from co-occurrence clustering. TCRdb obtained this table from immuneACCESS and retained in-frame rearrangements with V and J assigned. These tables miss some clones; where compared with another copy, unresolved V genes account for less than half of the shortfall, and the remainder is unexplained. From that table come the V and J calls and clone size; the DNA was used to work out D and trimming. Across this sample there are over 150,000 clones, with approximately 80% seen only once. The ten largest clonotypes hold around 3% of the sample.

In total, over 600 healthy bone marrow donors made up the cohort. At the time of sampling, every cohort member was nominally healthy, though immune exposures that went unrecorded were likely present. The donor was CMV seropositive and was included in the group of approximately 300 seropositive cohort members. Each donor provided a peripheral blood sample, and peripheral blood mononuclear cells were used for TCR beta sequencing. Genomic DNA was extracted from the blood cell samples with the Qiagen DNeasy Blood Extraction Kit. As concerns this clone: This clone's antigen is unknown. One base away there is no much larger clone; base qualities are not given.

The chain was built from TRBV7-9 and TRBJ1-1; the D segment could be TRBD1, given 5 matching bases. The sequencing input was PBMCs. This clonotype was obtained from a woman between 40 and 50 years old in good health and CMV-seropositive. The nucleotides read TGTGCCAGCAGCTCAAATGGGACTGGGAACACTGAAGCTTTCTTT. It is translated as CASSSNGTGNTEAFF.